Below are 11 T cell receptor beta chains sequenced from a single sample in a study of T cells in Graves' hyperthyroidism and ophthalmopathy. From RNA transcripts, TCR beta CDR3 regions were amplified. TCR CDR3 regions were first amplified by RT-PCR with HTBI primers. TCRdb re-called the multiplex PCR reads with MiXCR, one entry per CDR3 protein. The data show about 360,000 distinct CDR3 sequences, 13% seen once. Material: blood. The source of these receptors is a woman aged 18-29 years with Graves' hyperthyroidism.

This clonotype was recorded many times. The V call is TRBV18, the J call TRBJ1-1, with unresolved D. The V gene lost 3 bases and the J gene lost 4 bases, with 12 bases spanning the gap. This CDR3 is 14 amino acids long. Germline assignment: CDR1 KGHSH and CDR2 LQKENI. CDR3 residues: CASSPPLGVTEAFF. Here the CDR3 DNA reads TGTGCCAGCTCACCCCCGCTAGGCGTCACTGAAGCTTTCTTT.

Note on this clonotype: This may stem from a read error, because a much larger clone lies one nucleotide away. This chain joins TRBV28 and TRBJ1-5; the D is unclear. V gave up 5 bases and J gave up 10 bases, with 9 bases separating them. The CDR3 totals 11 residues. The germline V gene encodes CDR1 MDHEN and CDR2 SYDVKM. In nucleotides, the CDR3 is TGTGCCAGCAGTCTCCGACCCCCCCAGCATTTT. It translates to CASSLRPPQHF.

In DNA, the CDR3 is TGTGCCAGTAGAGAACGAGAACCAGAGACCCAGTACTTC. The encoded protein is CASREREPETQYF. The chain carries TRBV19 and TRBJ2-5; D remains unclear. Germline CDR1 reads LNHDA; CDR2 reads SQIVND (reference sequence). Trimming took off 6 bases at V and 4 bases at J, with 12 bases between the two ends. The CDR3 is 13 amino acids.

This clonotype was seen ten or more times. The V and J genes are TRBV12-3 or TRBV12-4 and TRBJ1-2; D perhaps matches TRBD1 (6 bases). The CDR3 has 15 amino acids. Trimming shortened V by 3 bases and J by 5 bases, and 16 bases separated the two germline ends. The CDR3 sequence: CASSLDSDDLYGYTF. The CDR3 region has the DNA TGTGCCAGCAGTTTGGACAGCGATGACCTTTATGGCTACACCTTC.

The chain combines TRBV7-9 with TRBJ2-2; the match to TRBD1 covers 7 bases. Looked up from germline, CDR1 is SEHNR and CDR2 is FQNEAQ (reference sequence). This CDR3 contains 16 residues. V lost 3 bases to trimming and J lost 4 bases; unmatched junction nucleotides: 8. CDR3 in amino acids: CASSLGQTKGTGELFF. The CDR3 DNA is TGTGCCAGCAGCTTGGGACAGACAAAGGGCACCGGGGAGCTGTTTTTT.

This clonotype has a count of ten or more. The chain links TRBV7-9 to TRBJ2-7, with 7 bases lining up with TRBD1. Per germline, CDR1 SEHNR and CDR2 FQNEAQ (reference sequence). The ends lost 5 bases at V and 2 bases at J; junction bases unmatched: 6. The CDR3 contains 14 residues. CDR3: CASSRDSSTYEQYF. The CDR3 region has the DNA TGTGCCAGCAGCCGGGACAGTTCAACCTACGAGCAGTACTTC.

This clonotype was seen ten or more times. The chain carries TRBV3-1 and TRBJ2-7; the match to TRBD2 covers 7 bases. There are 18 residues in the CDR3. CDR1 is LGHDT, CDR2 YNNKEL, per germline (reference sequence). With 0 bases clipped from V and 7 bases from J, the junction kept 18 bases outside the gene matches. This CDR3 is CASSQEDLASGDPREQYF. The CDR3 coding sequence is TGTGCCAGCAGCCAAGAGGACCTAGCTAGCGGAGACCCTAGGGAGCAGTACTTC.

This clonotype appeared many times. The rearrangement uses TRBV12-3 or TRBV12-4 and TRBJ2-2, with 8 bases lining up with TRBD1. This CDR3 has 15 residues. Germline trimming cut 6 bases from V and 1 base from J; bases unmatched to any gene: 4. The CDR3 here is CASRAGTGNTGELFF. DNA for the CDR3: TGTGCCAGCAGGGCGGGGACAGGGAACACCGGGGAGCTGTTTTTT.

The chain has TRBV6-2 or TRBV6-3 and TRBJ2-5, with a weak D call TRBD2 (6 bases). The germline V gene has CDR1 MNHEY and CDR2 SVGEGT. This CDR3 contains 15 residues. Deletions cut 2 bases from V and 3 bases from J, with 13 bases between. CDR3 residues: CASSYGGSGEETQYF. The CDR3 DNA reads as TGTGCCAGCAGTTACGGGGGGAGCGGAGAAGAGACCCAGTACTTC.

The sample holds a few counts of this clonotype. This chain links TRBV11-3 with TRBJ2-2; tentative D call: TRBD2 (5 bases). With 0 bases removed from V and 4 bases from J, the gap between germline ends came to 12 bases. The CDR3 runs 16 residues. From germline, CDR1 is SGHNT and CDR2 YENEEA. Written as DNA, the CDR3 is TGTGCCAGCAGCTTAGATTTGTCCCGGGGCACCGGGGAGCTGTTTTTT. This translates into CASSLDLSRGTGELFF.

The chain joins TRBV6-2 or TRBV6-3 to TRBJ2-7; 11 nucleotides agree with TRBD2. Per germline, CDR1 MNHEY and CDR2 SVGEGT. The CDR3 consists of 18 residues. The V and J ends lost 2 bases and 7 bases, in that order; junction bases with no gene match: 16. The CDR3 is CASSYDAPVTLAGEEQYF. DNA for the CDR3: TGTGCCAGCAGTTACGACGCTCCGGTGACACTAGCGGGGGAGGAGCAGTACTTC.